Below, 25 T cell receptor beta chains from the same sample are listed, as sequenced in a study of immune heterogeneity within non-small cell lung tumors. A multiplex PCR containing 32 V primers and 13 J primers was used to amplify TCR beta CDR3. TCRdb processed the multiplex PCR reads anew with MiXCR; each CDR3 protein has one entry. The sample lists under 15,000 distinct CDR3 sequences, around 23% seen once, with roughly 13% in the top ten. Bulk tumor genomic DNA (approximately 610 ng per sample) served as template. Biopsies, several per primary tumor and spaced far apart, were collected during surgery. Undergoing curative surgery were patients whose non-small cell lung cancer was untreated and newly diagnosed. Sequenced sample: lung tumor tissue. Receptor source: a man aged 50 or older with non-small cell lung cancer.

This clonotype is deemed medium-sized. CDR3 loop: CASSTLGTPVGGYTF. The CDR3 nucleotides read TGTGCCAGCAGTACCTTGGGGACACCGGTGGGTGGCTACACCTTC. This chain uses TRBV28 with TRBJ1-2; D may be TRBD1 (6 bases). The CDR3 contains 15 residues. V was clipped by 5 bases and J by 7 bases, with 20 bases between them. CDR1 and CDR2 (germline): MDHEN, SYDVKM.

As regards this clonotype: A much more abundant neighbour one base away suggests this may be a read error. This rearrangement joins TRBV12-3 or TRBV12-4 to TRBJ2-7, with 10 nucleotides matching TRBD1. The V and J ends lost 5 bases and 4 bases, in that order; junction bases with no gene match: 8. This CDR3 has 15 residues. The CDR3 spells CASSPCGTGAYEQYF. For the CDR3, the DNA is TGTGCCAGCAGTCCGTGCGGGACAGGGGCTTACGAGCAGTACTTC.

This clonotype was counted at least ten times. The CDR3 protein is CSARDRDRQYF. The CDR3, as DNA: TGCAGTGCTAGAGACCGGGACAGGCAGTACTTC. V usage is TRBV20-1 and J usage is TRBJ2-7; TRBD1 agrees at 7 bases. J was trimmed by 9 bases and V by 0 bases; bases with no gene match: 2. CDR1 is DFQATT and CDR2 is SNEGSKA in the germline V gene (reference sequence). The CDR3 runs to 11 residues.

This clonotype appeared many times. This chain links TRBV10-2 with TRBJ1-2, with unresolved D. Trimming cost V 2 bases and J 7 bases, with 11 bases left between them. The CDR3 spans 13 residues. Germline-derived CDR1 and CDR2 are WSHSY and SAAADI. The CDR3 DNA is TGCGCCAGCAGTGAGAGTCTATTCGGTGGCTACACCTTC. It encodes CASSESLFGGYTF.

This clonotype showed up many times. The CDR3, as DNA: TGCAGTGCTAGAGGACAGGGGTACGAGCAGTACTTC. This translates into CSARGQGYEQYF. The rearrangement uses TRBV20-1 and TRBJ2-7, with 8 bases identical to TRBD1. Losses at the gene ends were 1 base for V and 4 bases for J; bases not matched to a gene: 0. In germline, CDR1 is DFQATT, CDR2 SNEGSKA (reference sequence). This CDR3 region has 12 residues.

This chain joins TRBV5-1 and TRBJ1-1; no reliable D call. Germline V gene data show CDR1 as SGHRS and CDR2 as YFSETQ. Trimming left V 1 base short and J 2 bases short, with 9 bases between. This CDR3 contains 14 residues. CDR3 in amino acids: CASSLKPGNTEAFF. CDR3 bases: TGCGCCAGCAGCTTGAAACCGGGAAACACTGAAGCTTTCTTT. The full variable domain, rest sourced from reference TRBV5-1 and TRBJ1-1, is KAGVTQTPRYLIKTRGQQVTLSCSPISGHRSVSWYQQTPGQGLQFLFEYFSETQRNKGNFPGRFSGRQFSNSRSEMNVSTLELGDSALYLCASSLKPGNTEAFFGQGTRLTVV.

With respect to this clonotype: The missing conserved phenylalanine or tryptophan at the end of this CDR3 makes a read error likely. The rearrangement links TRBV7-2 to TRBJ2-1, with D possibly being TRBD2 (6 bases). Germline V gene lookup returns CDR1 SGHTA and CDR2 FQGNSA. The V and J ends lost 1 base and 1 base respectively, with 11 bases between them. This CDR3 is built from 16 residues. Here the CDR3 DNA reads TGTGCCAGCAGCTTAGTCTCTGCGGGATCCTACAATGAGCAGTTCTTA. It translates to CASSLVSAGSYNEQFL.

This clonotype was observed at least ten times. V usage is TRBV6-1 and J usage is TRBJ2-2; 9 nucleotides agree with TRBD2. Germline V gives CDR1 MNHNS, CDR2 SASEGT. V trimming: 7 bases; J trimming: 8 bases; junction bases outside the gene matches: 17. This CDR3 region has 17 residues. CDR3 sequence reads: CASILRASGAGMGELFF. CDR3 in DNA: TGTGCCAGCATCCTGCGGGCTAGCGGGGCCGGAATGGGGGAGCTGTTTTTT.

In its sample, this clonotype was seen once. At one of its ends the junction is not consistent with the germline gene, which may arise from a read error. The chain is built from TRBV7-2 and TRBJ1-5; D not certain. Germline CDR1 and CDR2: SGHTA and FQGNSA. CDR3 length: 13 amino acids. CDR3 loop: CAISPLGNQPQHF. The CDR3 region has the DNA TGTGCCATCAGCCCCCTGGGCAATCAGCCCCAGCATTTT.

This clonotype was seen a few times. The chain recombines TRBV11-3 with TRBJ2-3, with unresolved D. Germline CDR1 is SGHNT and CDR2 is YENEEA. V lost 4 bases, J lost 1 base, and 18 bases lay in between. The CDR3 has 17 amino acids. The CDR3 spells CASSWESPSSRTDTQYF. CDR3 nucleotide sequence: TGTGCCAGCAGCTGGGAATCGCCGTCCTCCCGCACAGATACGCAGTATTTT.

In this sample, this clonotype turned up many times. V gene TRBV19 combines with J gene TRBJ2-2; D might be TRBD1 (5 bases). CDR3 length equals 15 residues. In germline, CDR1 is LNHDA, CDR2 SQIVND (reference sequence). Trimming removed 3 bases at V and 4 bases at J, with 12 bases between. The CDR3 region is CASSISSGATGELFF. The CDR3 bases are TGTGCCAGTAGTATCTCCTCTGGGGCCACCGGGGAGCTGTTTTTT.

This clonotype was counted many times. The rearrangement links TRBV6-2 or TRBV6-3 to TRBJ1-6; 7 bases match TRBD1. V was pared by 0 bases and J by 0 bases, with 2 bases of the junction left unmatched. The CDR3 has 17 amino acids. Germline loops: CDR1 MNHEY, CDR2 SVGEGT. CDR3 nucleotide sequence: TGTGCCAGCAGTTACTCGAAGGGGGCCTCCTATAATTCACCCCTCCACTTT. Its translation: CASSYSKGASYNSPLHF.

Turning to this clonotype: This could be a read error, since a much larger clone is one nucleotide away. This chain connects TRBV19 to TRBJ1-1; no clear D gene. This CDR3 is built from 15 residues. V was shortened by 2 bases and J by 3 bases, with 13 bases between the two germline ends. Germline V CDR1 and CDR2: LNHDA, SQIVND (reference sequence). The CDR3, as DNA: TGTGCCAGTAGTATATCGGTCGTCATGCACACTGAAGCTTTCTTT. Translated: CASSISVVMHTEAFF.

This clonotype was seen many times. The chain carries TRBV6-1 and TRBJ1-3, with D hard to call. Trimming took off 6 bases at V and 2 bases at J, with 11 bases between the two ends. CDR3 length equals 14 residues. CDR1 is MNHNS, CDR2 SASEGT, per germline. This chain's CDR3 is CASRPGGTGNTIYF. Here the CDR3 DNA reads TGTGCCAGCAGGCCCGGAGGGACTGGAAACACCATATATTTT.

As to this clonotype: One base away lies a much larger clone, so this may be a sequencing read error. V and J are TRBV6-4 and TRBJ2-3; tentatively, D is TRBD1 (6 bases). Germline values: CDR1 MRHNA, CDR2 SNTAGT. The CDR3 spans 14 residues. V was clipped by 3 bases and J by 4 bases, with 11 bases between them. CDR3 amino acids: CASSESGDADTQYF. For the CDR3, the DNA is TGTGCCAGCAGTGAGTCAGGGGATGCAGATACGCAGTATTTT.

Note on this clonotype: This could be a read error, since a much larger clone is one nucleotide away. The chain recombines TRBV20-1 with TRBJ1-6; D remains unclear. V lost 5 bases and J 15 bases, leaving 23 bases between the germline ends. Germline loops: CDR1 DFQATT, CDR2 SNEGSKA (reference sequence). The CDR3 covers 14 residues. In nucleotides, the CDR3 is TGCAGTGCTGGCCTCCGACGGGATCCTTGGGACCTCCACTTT. As protein: CSAGLRRDPWDLHF.

This clonotype has a count of ten or more. The chain recombines TRBV10-3 with TRBJ2-1; 9 bases match TRBD2. V trimming: 0 bases; J trimming: 4 bases; junction bases outside the gene matches: 7. The CDR3 is 17 residues long. Germline V lookup: CDR1 ENHRY, CDR2 SYGVKD. The CDR3 bases are TGTGCCATCAGTGAGTCTGAGGCTAGCGGGGATTACAATGAGCAGTTCTTC. Its protein is CAISESEASGDYNEQFF.

Many counts were recorded for this clonotype. The rearrangement uses TRBV6-1 and TRBJ1-1; no clear D gene. CDR3 length: 15 residues. Germline loops: CDR1 MNHNS, CDR2 SASEGT. Trimming pared 6 bases from V and 0 bases from J, leaving 14 bases between. CDR3 protein: CASSSLGRMNTEAFF. DNA of the CDR3: TGTGCCAGCAGCTCCTTAGGACGGATGAACACTGAAGCTTTCTTT.

This clonotype was picked up many times. The chain links TRBV27 to TRBJ2-3, with 11 bases that match TRBD2. The CDR3 has 16 residues. CDR1 and CDR2 (germline): MNHEY, SMNVEV (reference sequence). Trimming cost V 6 bases and J 5 bases; bases outside gene matches: 10. The CDR3 loop reads CASRPLTLAGGDTQYF. DNA for the CDR3: TGTGCCAGCAGACCGCTCACTCTAGCGGGGGGAGATACGCAGTATTTT.

This clonotype was detected a few times. Given a much more abundant clone one base away, this may be a read error. The chain recombines TRBV27 with TRBJ1-6; 7 bases are shared with TRBD1. Germline V gives CDR1 MNHEY, CDR2 SMNVEV (reference sequence). The CDR3 is 14 residues long. CDR3 nucleotide sequence: TGTGCCAGCAGTTTTGACAGGGTTGGCTCACTCCTCCACTTT. The encoded protein is CASSFDRVGSLLHF.

This clonotype ranks as medium-sized. The rearrangement joins TRBV20-1 to TRBJ2-7, with 8 nucleotides matching TRBD2. This CDR3 has 15 residues. After removal of 5 bases from V and 0 bases from J, the junction contained 9 bases not matched to a gene. Germline lookup yields CDR1 DFQATT and CDR2 SNEGSKA (reference sequence). CDR3 loop: CSAGGRAGGSYEQYF. The CDR3 DNA sequence: TGCAGTGCTGGGGGCCGGGCGGGGGGCTCCTACGAGCAGTACTTC.

In its sample, this clonotype is medium-sized (0.01 to 0.1%). This CDR3 reads CASSGGYGYTF. The CDR3 nucleotides read TGTGCCAGCAGTGGGGGCTATGGCTACACCTTC. The chain combines TRBV28 with TRBJ1-2, with D perhaps TRBD1 (5 bases). Germline assignment: CDR1 MDHEN and CDR2 SYDVKM. This CDR3 comprises 11 residues. Trimming left V 5 bases short and J 4 bases short, with 5 bases between.

Details on this clonotype: One junction end does not reproduce the germline sequence, and a read error may be involved. J is TRBJ1-5 and V is TRBV27; D uncertain. The germline gives CDR1 MNHEY, CDR2 SMNVEV (reference sequence). The CDR3 loop spans 16 amino acids. The CDR3 region has the DNA TGTGCCAGCAGTTCCCGACGGATTAATAGCAATCAGCGCCAGCTTTTT. It yields the protein CASSSRRINSNQRQLF.

This clonotype occurred many times. The chain combines TRBV6-1 with TRBJ1-4, with 7 nucleotides matching TRBD1. This CDR3 has 15 amino acids. The V gene's germline CDR1 is MNHNS and CDR2 SASEGT. J lost 3 bases, V lost 2 bases, and 3 bases had no gene match. In DNA form, the CDR3 reads TGTGCCAGCAGTGAACAGGGGACAGCTAATGAAAAACTGTTTTTT. This gives the protein CASSEQGTANEKLFF.

The chain employs TRBV7-8 and TRBJ1-2, with D possibly being TRBD1 (6 bases). The CDR3 runs 15 residues. Germline CDR1 SGHVS, CDR2 FQNEAQ. The CDR3 DNA reads TGTGTTAGCAGCTCCGAGACAGGAGGGGGCTATGGCTACACCTTC. As protein: CVSSSETGGGYGYTF.